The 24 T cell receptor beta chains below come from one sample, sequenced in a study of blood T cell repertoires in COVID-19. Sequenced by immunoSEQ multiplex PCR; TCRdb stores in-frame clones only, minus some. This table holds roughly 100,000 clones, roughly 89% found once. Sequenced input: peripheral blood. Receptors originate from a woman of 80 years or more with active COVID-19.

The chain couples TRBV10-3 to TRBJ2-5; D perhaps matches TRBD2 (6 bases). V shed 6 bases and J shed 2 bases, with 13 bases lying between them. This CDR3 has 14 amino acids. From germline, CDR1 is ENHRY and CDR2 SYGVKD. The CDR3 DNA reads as TGTGCCATCAGATCCGGGACTGCACAAGAGACCCAGTACTTC. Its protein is CAIRSGTAQETQYF.

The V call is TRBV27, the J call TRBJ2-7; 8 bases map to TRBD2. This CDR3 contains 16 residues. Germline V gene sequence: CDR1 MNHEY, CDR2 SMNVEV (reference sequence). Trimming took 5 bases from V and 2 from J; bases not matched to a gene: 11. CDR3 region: CASSPYSGDPTYEQYF. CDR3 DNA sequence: TGTGCCAGCAGTCCGTATAGCGGGGACCCTACCTACGAGCAGTACTTC.

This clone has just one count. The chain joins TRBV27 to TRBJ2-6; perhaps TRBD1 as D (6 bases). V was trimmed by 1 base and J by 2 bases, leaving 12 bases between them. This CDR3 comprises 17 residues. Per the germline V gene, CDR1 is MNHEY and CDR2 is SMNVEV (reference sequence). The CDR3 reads CASSLFARGTGANVLTF. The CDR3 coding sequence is TGTGCCAGCAGTTTATTTGCGAGGGGGACTGGGGCCAACGTCCTGACTTTC.

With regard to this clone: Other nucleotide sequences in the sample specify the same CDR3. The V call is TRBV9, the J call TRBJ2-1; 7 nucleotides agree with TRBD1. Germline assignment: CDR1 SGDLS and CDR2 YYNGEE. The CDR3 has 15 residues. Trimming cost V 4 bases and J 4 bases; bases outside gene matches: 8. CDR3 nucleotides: TGTGCCAGCAGCCCCTCCGGGACAGCTTACAATGAGCAGTTCTTC. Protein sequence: CASSPSGTAYNEQFF.

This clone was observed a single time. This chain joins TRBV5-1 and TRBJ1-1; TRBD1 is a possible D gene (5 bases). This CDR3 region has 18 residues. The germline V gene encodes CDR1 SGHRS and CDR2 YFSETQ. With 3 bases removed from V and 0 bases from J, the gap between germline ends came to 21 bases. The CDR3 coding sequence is TGCGCCAGCAGCTCGCCTCCCCTGGGGCGCAGACTGAACACTGAAGCTTTCTTT. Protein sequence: CASSSPPLGRRLNTEAFF.

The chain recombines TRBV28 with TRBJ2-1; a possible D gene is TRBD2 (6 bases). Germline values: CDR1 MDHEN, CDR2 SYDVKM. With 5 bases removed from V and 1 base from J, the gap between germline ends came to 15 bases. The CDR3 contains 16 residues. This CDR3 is CASSTRTTISYNEQFF. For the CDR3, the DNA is TGTGCCAGCAGTACCAGGACTACCATATCCTACAATGAGCAGTTCTTC.

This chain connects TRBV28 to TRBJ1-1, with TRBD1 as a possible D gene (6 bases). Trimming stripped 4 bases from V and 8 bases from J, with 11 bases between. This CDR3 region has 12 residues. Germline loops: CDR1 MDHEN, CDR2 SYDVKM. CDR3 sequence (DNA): TGTGCCAGCAGTTACCGGGACAACGAAGCTTTCTTT. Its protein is CASSYRDNEAFF. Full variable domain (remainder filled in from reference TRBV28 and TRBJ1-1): DVKVTQSSRYLVKRTGEKVFLECVQDMDHENMFWYRQDPGLGLRLIYFSYDVKMKEKGDIPEGYSVSREKKERFSLILESASTNQTSMYLCASSYRDNEAFFGQGTRLTVV.

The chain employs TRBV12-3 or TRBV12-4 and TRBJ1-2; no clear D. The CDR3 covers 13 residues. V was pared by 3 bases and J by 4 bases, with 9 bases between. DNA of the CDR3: TGTGCCAGCAGTTTGGCAGGACTCTATGGCTACACCTTC. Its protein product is CASSLAGLYGYTF.

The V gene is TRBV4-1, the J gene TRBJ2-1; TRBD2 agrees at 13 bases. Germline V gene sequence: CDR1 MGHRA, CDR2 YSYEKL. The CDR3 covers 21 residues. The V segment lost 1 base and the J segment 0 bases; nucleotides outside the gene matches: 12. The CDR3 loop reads CASSQGPFGLAGVSSYNEQFF. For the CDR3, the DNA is TGCGCCAGCAGCCAAGGCCCCTTTGGACTAGCGGGGGTAAGCTCCTACAATGAGCAGTTCTTC.

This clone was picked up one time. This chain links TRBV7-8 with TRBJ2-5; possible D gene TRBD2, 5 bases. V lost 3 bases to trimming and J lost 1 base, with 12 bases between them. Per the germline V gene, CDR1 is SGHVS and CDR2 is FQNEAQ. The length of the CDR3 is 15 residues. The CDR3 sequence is CASSFGGPVQETQYF. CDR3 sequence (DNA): TGTGCCAGCAGCTTCGGAGGCCCCGTCCAAGAGACCCAGTACTTC.

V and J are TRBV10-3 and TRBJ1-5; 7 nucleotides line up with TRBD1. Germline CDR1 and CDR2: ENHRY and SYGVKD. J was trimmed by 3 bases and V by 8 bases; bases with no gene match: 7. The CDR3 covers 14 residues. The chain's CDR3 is CAISPRGNNQPQHF. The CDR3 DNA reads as TGTGCCATCTCTCCCAGGGGGAACAATCAGCCCCAGCATTTT.

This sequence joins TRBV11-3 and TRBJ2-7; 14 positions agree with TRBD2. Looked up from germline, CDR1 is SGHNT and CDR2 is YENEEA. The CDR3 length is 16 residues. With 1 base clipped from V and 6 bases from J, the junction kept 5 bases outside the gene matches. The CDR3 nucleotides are TGTGCCAGCAGCTTAGGGGGACTAGCGGGAGTGGGCGAGCAGTACTTC. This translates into CASSLGGLAGVGEQYF.

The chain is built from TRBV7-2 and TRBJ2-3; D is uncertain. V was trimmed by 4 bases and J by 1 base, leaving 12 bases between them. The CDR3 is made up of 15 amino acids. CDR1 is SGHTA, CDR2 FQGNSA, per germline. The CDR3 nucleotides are TGTGCCAGCAGCTCCCTCCCTGTAGGCACAGATACGCAGTATTTT. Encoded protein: CASSSLPVGTDTQYF.

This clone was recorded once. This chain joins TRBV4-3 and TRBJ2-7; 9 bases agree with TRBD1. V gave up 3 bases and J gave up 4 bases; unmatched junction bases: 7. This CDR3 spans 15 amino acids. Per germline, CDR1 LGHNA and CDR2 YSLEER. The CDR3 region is CASSHRTGAGYEQYF. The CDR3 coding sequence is TGCGCCAGCAGCCACCGGACAGGGGCAGGGTACGAGCAGTACTTC.

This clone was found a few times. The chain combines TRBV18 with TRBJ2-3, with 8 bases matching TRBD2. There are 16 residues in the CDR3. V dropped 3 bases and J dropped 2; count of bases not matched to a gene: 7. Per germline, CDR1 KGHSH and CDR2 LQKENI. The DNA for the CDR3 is TGTGCCAGCTCACCCGGGACTAGGGGGAACACAGATACGCAGTATTTT. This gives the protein CASSPGTRGNTDTQYF.

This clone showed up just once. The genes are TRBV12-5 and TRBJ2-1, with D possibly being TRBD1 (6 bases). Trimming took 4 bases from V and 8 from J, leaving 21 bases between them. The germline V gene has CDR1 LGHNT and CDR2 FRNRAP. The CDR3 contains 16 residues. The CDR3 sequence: CASGWTIQGPGDEQFF. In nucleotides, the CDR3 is TGTGCTAGTGGTTGGACGATACAGGGTCCGGGCGATGAGCAGTTCTTC.

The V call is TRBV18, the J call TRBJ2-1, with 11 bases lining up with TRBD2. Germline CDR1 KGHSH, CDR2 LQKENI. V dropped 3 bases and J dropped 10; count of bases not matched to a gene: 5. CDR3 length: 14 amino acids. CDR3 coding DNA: TGTGCCAGCTCACCCGGGACTAGCGGAGGAGAGCAGTTCTTC. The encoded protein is CASSPGTSGGEQFF.

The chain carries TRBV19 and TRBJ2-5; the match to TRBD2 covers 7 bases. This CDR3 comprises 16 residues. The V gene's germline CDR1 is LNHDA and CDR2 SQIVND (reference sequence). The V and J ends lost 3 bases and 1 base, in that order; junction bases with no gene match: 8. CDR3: CASSMRTSRSQETQYF. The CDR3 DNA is TGTGCCAGTAGTATGAGGACTAGTAGATCCCAAGAGACCCAGTACTTC.

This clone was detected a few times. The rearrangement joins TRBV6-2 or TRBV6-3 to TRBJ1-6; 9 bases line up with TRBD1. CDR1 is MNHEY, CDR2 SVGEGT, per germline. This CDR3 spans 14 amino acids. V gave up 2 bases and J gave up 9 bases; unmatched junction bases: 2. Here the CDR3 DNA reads TGTGCCAGCAGTTACGACAGGGGGGGTTCACCCCTCCACTTT. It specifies CASSYDRGGSPLHF.

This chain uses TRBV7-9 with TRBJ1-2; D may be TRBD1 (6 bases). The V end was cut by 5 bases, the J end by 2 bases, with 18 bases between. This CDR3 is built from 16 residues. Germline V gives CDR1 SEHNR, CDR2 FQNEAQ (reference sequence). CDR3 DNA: TGTGCCAGCAGCGGGGTCTTGAACAGGGTAAACTATGGCTACACCTTC. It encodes CASSGVLNRVNYGYTF.

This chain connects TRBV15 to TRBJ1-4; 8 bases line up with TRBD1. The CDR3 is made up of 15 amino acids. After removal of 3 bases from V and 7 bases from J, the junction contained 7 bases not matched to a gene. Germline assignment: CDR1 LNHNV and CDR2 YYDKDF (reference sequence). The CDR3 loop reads CATSREAGGSEKLFF. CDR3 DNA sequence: TGTGCCACCAGCAGGGAGGCAGGGGGCAGTGAAAAACTGTTTTTT.

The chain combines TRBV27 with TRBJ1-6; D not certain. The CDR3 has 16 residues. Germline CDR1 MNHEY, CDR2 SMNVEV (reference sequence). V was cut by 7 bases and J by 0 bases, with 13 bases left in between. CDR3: CASIRSGSSYNSPLHF. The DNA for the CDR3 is TGTGCCAGCATTCGAAGCGGGAGCTCCTATAATTCACCCCTCCACTTT.

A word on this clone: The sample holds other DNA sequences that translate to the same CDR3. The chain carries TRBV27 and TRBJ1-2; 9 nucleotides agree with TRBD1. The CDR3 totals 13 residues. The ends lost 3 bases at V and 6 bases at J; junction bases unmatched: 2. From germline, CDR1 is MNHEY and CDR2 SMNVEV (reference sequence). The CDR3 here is CASSLRQGDGYTF. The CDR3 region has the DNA TGTGCCAGCAGTTTGCGACAGGGGGATGGCTACACCTTC.

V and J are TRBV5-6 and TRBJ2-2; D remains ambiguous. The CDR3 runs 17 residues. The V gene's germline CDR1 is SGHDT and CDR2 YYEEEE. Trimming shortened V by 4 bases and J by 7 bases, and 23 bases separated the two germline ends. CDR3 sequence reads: CASSPVRHESHVGELFF. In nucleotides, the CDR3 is TGTGCCAGCAGCCCCGTGAGACATGAGTCCCACGTCGGGGAGCTGTTTTTT. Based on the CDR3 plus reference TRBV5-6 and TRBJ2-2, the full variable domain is DAGVTQSPTHLIKTRGQQVTLRCSPKSGHDTVSWYQQALGQGPQFIFQYYEEEERQRGNFPDRFSGHQFPNYSSELNVNALLLGDSALYLCASSPVRHESHVGELFFGEGSRLTVL.